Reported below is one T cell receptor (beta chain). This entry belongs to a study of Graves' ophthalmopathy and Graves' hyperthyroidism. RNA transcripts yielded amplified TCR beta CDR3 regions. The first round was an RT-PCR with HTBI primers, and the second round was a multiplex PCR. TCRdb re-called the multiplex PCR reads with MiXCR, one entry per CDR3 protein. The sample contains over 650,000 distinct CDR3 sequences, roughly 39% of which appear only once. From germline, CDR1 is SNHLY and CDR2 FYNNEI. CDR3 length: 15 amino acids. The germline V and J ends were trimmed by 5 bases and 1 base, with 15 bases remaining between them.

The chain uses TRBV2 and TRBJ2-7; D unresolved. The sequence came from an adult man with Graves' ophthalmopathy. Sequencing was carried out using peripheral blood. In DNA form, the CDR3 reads TGTGCCAGCAGTTCTAAGCCGTTCCTTTCCTACGAGCAGTACTTC. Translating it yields CASSSKPFLSYEQYF.